The T cell receptor (beta chain) described here comes from a study of blood T cell repertoires in COVID-19. At the level of the study: Whether acute or convalescent, the COVID-19 samples came from the United States, Italy and Spain. T cells, B-cell-depleted T cells, or PBMCs provided the cDNA or gDNA that served as material.

Per the original data handling: Cell counts per sample came from amplifying reference gene primers. The repertoire was sequenced with immunoSEQ multiplex PCR; TCRdb's copy has only in-frame clones and lacks some. D and trimming were read from the DNA, whereas the V and J calls and clone size are those reported in that table. Of roughly 190,000 clones in the sample, 80% to 85% were seen once. V was trimmed by 1 base and J by 12 bases, leaving 16 bases between them. The CDR3 loop spans 14 amino acids. Germline CDR1 and CDR2: GTSNPN and SVGIG (reference sequence). This sequence was found in a human donor in a cohort sampled during active COVID-19. The sequenced sample consisted of peripheral blood. The chain combines TRBV30 with TRBJ1-6; D is unclear. CDR3 in amino acids: CAWSGGNGGLPLHF. In nucleotides, the CDR3 is TGTGCCTGGAGTGGAGGGAATGGCGGGTTACCCCTCCACTTT.